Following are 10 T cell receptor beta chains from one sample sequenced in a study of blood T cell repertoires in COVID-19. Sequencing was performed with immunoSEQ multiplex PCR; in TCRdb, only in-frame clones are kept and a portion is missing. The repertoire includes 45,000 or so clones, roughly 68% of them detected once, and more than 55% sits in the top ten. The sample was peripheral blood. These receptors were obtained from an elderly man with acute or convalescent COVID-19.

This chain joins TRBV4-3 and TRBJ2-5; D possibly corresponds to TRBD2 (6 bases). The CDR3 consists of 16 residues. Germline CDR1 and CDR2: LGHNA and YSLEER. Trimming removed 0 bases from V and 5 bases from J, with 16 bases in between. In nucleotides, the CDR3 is TGCGCCAGCAGCCAAGATTCTATAGCGGACGCTGAGACCCAGTACTTC. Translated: CASSQDSIADAETQYF.

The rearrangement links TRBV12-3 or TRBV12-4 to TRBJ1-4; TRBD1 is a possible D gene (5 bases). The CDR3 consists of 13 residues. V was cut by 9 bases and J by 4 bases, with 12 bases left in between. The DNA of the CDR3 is TGTGCCAGTCGCAGGGATCATAATGAAAAACTGTTTTTT. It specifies CASRRDHNEKLFF.

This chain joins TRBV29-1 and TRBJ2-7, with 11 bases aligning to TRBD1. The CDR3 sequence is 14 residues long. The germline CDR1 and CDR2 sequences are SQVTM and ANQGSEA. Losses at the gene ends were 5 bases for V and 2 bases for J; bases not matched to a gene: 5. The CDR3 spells CSVTRDRGAYEQYF. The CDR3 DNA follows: TGCAGCGTTACCAGGGACAGGGGGGCCTACGAGCAGTACTTC.

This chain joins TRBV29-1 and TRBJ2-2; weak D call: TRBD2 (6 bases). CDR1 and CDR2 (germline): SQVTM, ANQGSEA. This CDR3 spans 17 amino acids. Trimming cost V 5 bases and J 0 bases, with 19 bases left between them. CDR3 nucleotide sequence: TGCAGCGTTCGTACCGGGACTTTAAGTGCGAACACCGGGGAGCTGTTTTTT. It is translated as CSVRTGTLSANTGELFF.

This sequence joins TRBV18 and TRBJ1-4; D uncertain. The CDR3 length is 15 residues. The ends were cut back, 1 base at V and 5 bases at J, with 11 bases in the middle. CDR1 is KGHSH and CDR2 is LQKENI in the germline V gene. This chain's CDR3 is CASSPRATPNEKLFF. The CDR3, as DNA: TGTGCCAGCTCACCACGGGCGACGCCAAATGAAAAACTGTTTTTT.

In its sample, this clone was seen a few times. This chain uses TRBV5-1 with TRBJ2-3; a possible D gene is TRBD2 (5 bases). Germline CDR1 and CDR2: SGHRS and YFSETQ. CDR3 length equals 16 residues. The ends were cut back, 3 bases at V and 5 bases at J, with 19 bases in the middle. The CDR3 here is CASSSTTVGVEDTQYF. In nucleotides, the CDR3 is TGCGCCAGCAGCTCGACCACCGTCGGGGTGGAAGATACGCAGTATTTT.

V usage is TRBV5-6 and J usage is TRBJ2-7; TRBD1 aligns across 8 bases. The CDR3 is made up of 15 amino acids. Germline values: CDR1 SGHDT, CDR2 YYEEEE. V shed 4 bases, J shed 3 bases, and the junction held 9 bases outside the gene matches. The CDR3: CASSPLRDRFYEQYF. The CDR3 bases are TGTGCCAGCAGCCCTTTGCGGGACAGGTTCTACGAGCAGTACTTC.

The CDR3 DNA reads as TGTGCCAGCAGCTTAGATCTAAAGGCTTTCTTT. It yields the protein CASSLDLKAFF. V gene TRBV11-2 combines with J gene TRBJ1-1; D not certain. The V gene lost 0 bases and the J gene lost 11 bases, with 7 bases spanning the gap. Looked up from germline, CDR1 is SGHAT and CDR2 is FQNNGV. The CDR3 is 11 amino acids.

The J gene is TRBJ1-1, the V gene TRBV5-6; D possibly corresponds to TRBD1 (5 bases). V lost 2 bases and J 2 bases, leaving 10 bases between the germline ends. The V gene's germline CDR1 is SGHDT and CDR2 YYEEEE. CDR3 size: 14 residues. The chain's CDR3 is CASSLRGGNTEAFF. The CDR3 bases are TGTGCCAGCAGCTTAAGGGGCGGAAACACTGAAGCTTTCTTT.

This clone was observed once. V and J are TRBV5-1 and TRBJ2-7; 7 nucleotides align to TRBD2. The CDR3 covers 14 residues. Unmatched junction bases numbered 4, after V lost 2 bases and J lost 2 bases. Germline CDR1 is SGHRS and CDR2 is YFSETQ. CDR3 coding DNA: TGCGCCAGCAGCTTAACCGCGGGAGCCTACGAGCAGTACTTC. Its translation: CASSLTAGAYEQYF.